This T cell receptor beta chain was obtained from a study of shared clonotypes between healthy human individuals. Terminally differentiated effector memory CD45RA+ cells were left out of the naive CD8 fraction, which was CD45RO-negative and positively selected for CCR7. A note on this clone: The antigen remains unidentified.

Germline V lookup: CDR1 MNHEY, CDR2 SMNVEV (reference sequence). CDR3 length equals 14 residues. Trimming shortened V by 6 bases and J by 4 bases, and 15 bases separated the two germline ends. Genomic DNA from each subset was divided evenly over several immunoSEQ plates. Sequencing was performed with immunoSEQ multiplex PCR; in TCRdb, only in-frame clones are kept and a portion is missing. Of about 590,000 clones listed, roughly 96% are singletons. Study-wide points: In general, naive subsets displayed greater estimated richness than memory subsets did.

The receptor's source is a woman aged 30 to 39 in good health. Input material: naive CD8+ T cells sorted from blood. The J gene is TRBJ1-1, the V gene TRBV27, with D possibly matching TRBD1 (6 bases). The CDR3 DNA sequence: TGTGCCAGCAGCTTTCATCCAGGGGCCACTGAAGCTTTCTTT. This encodes CASSFHPGATEAFF.